The T cell receptor beta chain under discussion was sequenced for a study of regulatory T cells in long-lasting Graves disease. CDR3 length equals 15 residues. Between the trimmed V and J ends, which lost 4 bases and 7 bases, there was a span of 14 bases. Looked up from germline, CDR1 is ENHRY and CDR2 is SYGVKD. CDR3 regions were amplified by Arm-PCR using iRepertoire HTBI primers to build TCR beta libraries. Each CDR3 protein is one row after TCRdb ran MiXCR on the multiplex PCR reads. Of 400,000 to 500,000 distinct CDR3 sequences listed, 15% are singletons. Many counts were recorded for this clonotype. Time point denoted: newly diagnosed GD, antithyroid drugs for less than 3 months. PBMC-derived RNA was used for the TCR library. These same records also appear under a second study, on T cells in Graves' hyperthyroidism and ophthalmopathy.

The origin of this receptor is a woman aged 30 to 39 with Graves disease. The sequencing here drew on peripheral blood mononuclear cells (PBMCs), taken at new diagnosis, from a patient treated with antithyroid drugs. The J gene is TRBJ1-6, the V gene TRBV10-3; TRBD1 might be the D (5 bases). CDR3: CAISGSGQGNSPLHF. CDR3 nucleotides: TGTGCCATCAGTGGTTCTGGACAAGGGAATTCACCCCTCCACTTT.